These 27 T cell receptor beta chains were sequenced from one sample in a study of blood T cell repertoires in COVID-19. Sequencing used immunoSEQ multiplex PCR; TCRdb keeps in-frame clones, though not all of them. The repertoire holds a few hundred thousand clones, more than 70% seen once, with about 1.2% in the top ten. The sequenced sample consisted of peripheral blood. The receptors originated from a woman between 45 and 60 years old with acute or convalescent COVID-19.

This chain connects TRBV11-3 to TRBJ2-7; D might be TRBD1 (7 bases). The CDR3 contains 14 residues. Germline-derived CDR1 and CDR2 are SGHNT and YENEEA. V was pared by 4 bases and J by 2 bases, with 12 bases between. CDR3 protein: CASSSRDSTYEQYF. CDR3 DNA: TGTGCCAGCAGCTCGCGGGACAGTACCTACGAGCAGTACTTC.

The chain has TRBV19 and TRBJ2-3; D is undetermined. In germline, CDR1 is LNHDA, CDR2 SQIVND (reference sequence). The length of the CDR3 is 13 residues. Trimming left V 0 bases short and J 4 bases short, with 5 bases between. CDR3 DNA sequence: TGTGCCAGTAGTATAGAGGCTTCAGATACGCAGTATTTT. It yields the protein CASSIEASDTQYF.

This clone was counted a single time. The V call is TRBV6-4, the J call TRBJ2-2, with TRBD2 matching 7 bases. The CDR3 has 14 amino acids. J gave up 5 bases and V 8 bases, and 8 bases lay outside the gene matches. Germline-derived CDR1 and CDR2 are MRHNA and SNTAGT. The chain's CDR3 is CASAPGGDTGELFF. The CDR3 DNA sequence: TGTGCCAGCGCGCCGGGGGGAGATACCGGGGAGCTGTTTTTT.

This chain uses TRBV4-1 with TRBJ1-1; D gene unclear. The CDR3 covers 13 residues. Germline CDR1 MGHRA, CDR2 YSYEKL. The ends were cut back, 2 bases at V and 6 bases at J, with 10 bases in the middle. The DNA of the CDR3 is TGCGCCAGCAGCCAATGGGGAGCATCTGAAGCTTTCTTT. This sequence encodes CASSQWGASEAFF.

V gene TRBV7-9 combines with J gene TRBJ2-1; D is undetermined. CDR1 is SEHNR, CDR2 FQNEAQ, per germline (reference sequence). V was trimmed by 5 bases and J by 9 bases, leaving 8 bases between them. This CDR3 has 11 amino acids. The CDR3 sequence: CASSRRGEQFF. The CDR3, as DNA: TGTGCCAGCAGCCGGAGAGGTGAGCAGTTCTTC.

The rearrangement uses TRBV6-5 and TRBJ2-5; 8 positions match TRBD2. The CDR3 is 14 residues long. The J segment lost 2 bases and the V segment lost 11 bases, leaving 10 bases of the junction unmatched. Germline V lookup: CDR1 MNHEY, CDR2 SVGAGI. CDR3 sequence reads: CAASGPGGQETQYF. Here the CDR3 DNA reads TGTGCCGCCTCCGGACCGGGGGGGCAAGAGACCCAGTACTTC.

The chain employs TRBV30 and TRBJ1-1; D perhaps matches TRBD1 (6 bases). The length of the CDR3 is 13 residues. Germline values: CDR1 GTSNPN, CDR2 SVGIG (reference sequence). Trimming pared 6 bases from V and 5 bases from J, leaving 16 bases between. The CDR3 loop reads CACEVNRDTEAFF. The CDR3 nucleotides read TGTGCCTGCGAAGTTAACAGGGATACTGAAGCTTTCTTT.

This clone is a singleton in its sample. The chain links TRBV3-1 (or the pseudogene TRBV3-2) to TRBJ2-5; TRBD2 matches at 9 bases. The trim removed 4 bases at V and 5 bases at J, leaving 8 bases unmatched. CDR3 length: 15 residues. Germline CDR1 reads LGHDT; CDR2 reads YNNKEL (reference sequence). CDR3 region: CASSLTGTSRETQYF. CDR3 bases: TGTGCCAGCAGCCTTACCGGGACTAGCAGGGAGACCCAGTACTTC.

This rearrangement joins TRBV28 to TRBJ1-3; weak D call: TRBD1 (5 bases). This CDR3 has 15 residues. Germline V lookup: CDR1 MDHEN, CDR2 SYDVKM. V was cut by 7 bases and J by 1 base, with 14 bases left in between. The CDR3 sequence is CASIESTGSGNTIYF. Here the CDR3 DNA reads TGTGCCAGCATTGAGAGTACAGGTTCTGGAAACACCATATATTTT.

This chain links TRBV7-2 with TRBJ2-7, with a weak D call TRBD1 (6 bases). V was clipped by 0 bases and J by 7 bases, with 13 bases between them. Germline V gene data show CDR1 as SGHTA and CDR2 as FQGNSA. This CDR3 has 14 residues. The CDR3: CASSLARDTGEQYV. In nucleotides, the CDR3 is TGTGCCAGCAGCTTAGCCAGGGACACTGGGGAGCAGTACGTC.

V is TRBV27 and J is TRBJ2-1; 10 nucleotides match TRBD2. The V and J ends lost 4 bases and 1 base, in that order; junction bases with no gene match: 1. Germline V lookup: CDR1 MNHEY, CDR2 SMNVEV (reference sequence). The CDR3 is 15 residues long. CDR3 residues: CASSSGLASYNEQFF. The CDR3, as DNA: TGTGCCAGCAGTTCGGGACTAGCGTCCTACAATGAGCAGTTCTTC.

V usage is TRBV7-2 and J usage is TRBJ2-5; TRBD2 aligns across 15 bases. Germline-derived CDR1 and CDR2 are SGHTA and FQGNSA. This CDR3 has 17 amino acids. V dropped 5 bases and J dropped 5; count of bases not matched to a gene: 9. CDR3 nucleotide sequence: TGTGCCAGCAGCAGAGGACTAGCGGGAGGGCCAGGGGAGACCCAGTACTTC. This gives the protein CASSRGLAGGPGETQYF.

The genes are TRBV24-1 and TRBJ2-3, with D unresolved. From germline, CDR1 is KGHDR and CDR2 SFDVKD. There are 13 residues in the CDR3. With 2 bases removed from V and 8 bases from J, the gap between germline ends came to 10 bases. The CDR3 nucleotides are TGTGCCACCAGTGATTCCACGTTCGGTACGCAGTATTTT. Translated: CATSDSTFGTQYF.

The rearrangement joins TRBV19 to TRBJ1-5; D not certain. Germline CDR1 LNHDA, CDR2 SQIVND (reference sequence). The V end lost 6 bases, the J end lost 1 base, and 10 bases lay between the germline ends. This CDR3 has 14 amino acids. The CDR3 is CASRRVLSNQPQHF. CDR3 sequence (DNA): TGTGCCAGTAGACGGGTCCTCAGCAATCAGCCCCAGCATTTT.

The V gene is TRBV10-3, the J gene TRBJ1-3; D is ambiguous. This CDR3 is built from 15 residues. Trimming cost V 7 bases and J 1 base, with 14 bases left between them. The germline V gene has CDR1 ENHRY and CDR2 SYGVKD. This chain's CDR3 is CAITRSETSGNTIYF. CDR3 DNA sequence: TGTGCCATCACTAGGTCGGAAACTTCTGGAAACACCATATATTTT.

The chain carries TRBV6-2 or TRBV6-3 and TRBJ2-1; perhaps TRBD1 as D (6 bases). V shed 1 base and J shed 2 bases, with 9 bases lying between them. Germline-derived CDR1 and CDR2 are MNHEY and SVGEGT. This CDR3 is built from 15 residues. The CDR3 region is CASSYFRGPYNEQFF. The CDR3 DNA reads TGTGCCAGCAGTTACTTCAGGGGACCCTACAATGAGCAGTTCTTC.

This chain links TRBV19 with TRBJ2-7, with a weak D call TRBD2 (6 bases). The CDR3 totals 13 residues. V gave up 5 bases and J gave up 4 bases, with 12 bases separating them. From germline, CDR1 is LNHDA and CDR2 SQIVND (reference sequence). The CDR3 DNA reads as TGTGCCAGTAGTGCGGGATTGGGTTACGAGCAGTACGTC. It translates to CASSAGLGYEQYV.

This clone was recorded once. The rearrangement joins TRBV4-3 to TRBJ2-1; 7 bases agree with TRBD2. The CDR3 spans 17 residues. CDR1 and CDR2 (germline): LGHNA, YSLEER. V lost 0 bases to trimming and J lost 0 bases; unmatched junction nucleotides: 5. The CDR3: CASSQEPSGYSYNEQFF. CDR3 DNA: TGCGCCAGCAGCCAAGAGCCTAGCGGATACTCCTACAATGAGCAGTTCTTC.

The rearrangement joins TRBV5-4 to TRBJ2-5, with TRBD2 matching 12 bases. V lost 0 bases, J lost 5 bases, and 5 bases stayed unmatched. The CDR3 is made up of 16 amino acids. Germline CDR1 SGHNT, CDR2 YYREEE (reference sequence). The CDR3 reads CASSLASGGALETQYF. For the CDR3, the DNA is TGTGCCAGCAGCTTGGCTAGCGGGGGGGCGTTGGAGACCCAGTACTTC.

The V and J genes are TRBV30 and TRBJ2-7; 15 bases agree with TRBD2. Germline V gene data show CDR1 as GTSNPN and CDR2 as SVGIG (reference sequence). The length of the CDR3 is 16 residues. After removal of 4 bases from V and 5 bases from J, the junction contained 9 bases not matched to a gene. CDR3 region: CAWTDRTSGRADEQYF. Here the CDR3 DNA reads TGTGCCTGGACGGACCGGACTAGCGGGAGGGCCGACGAGCAGTACTTC.

The chain links TRBV10-1 to TRBJ2-5, with D perhaps TRBD2 (5 bases). V lost 5 bases to trimming and J lost 3 bases, with 16 bases between them. CDR1 is WNHNN, CDR2 SYGVQD, per germline (reference sequence). The CDR3 covers 15 residues. CDR3 loop: CASSPSPGVKETQYF. The CDR3 DNA is TGCGCCAGCAGTCCTAGCCCCGGCGTAAAAGAGACCCAGTACTTC.

The V call is TRBV7-9, the J call TRBJ1-4, with D possibly TRBD1 on 5 matching bases. The ends were cut back, 5 bases at V and 8 bases at J, with 21 bases in the middle. CDR3 length: 16 amino acids. From germline, CDR1 is SEHNR and CDR2 FQNEAQ (reference sequence). CDR3 in amino acids: CASSAGRSPEGEKLFF. CDR3 nucleotide sequence: TGTGCCAGCAGCGCCGGCAGGTCGCCGGAGGGGGAAAAACTGTTTTTT.

The V and J genes are TRBV19 and TRBJ1-6, with TRBD1 as a possible D gene (6 bases). Per germline, CDR1 LNHDA and CDR2 SQIVND (reference sequence). The V and J ends lost 5 bases and 6 bases respectively, with 14 bases between them. This CDR3 is built from 15 residues. In DNA form, the CDR3 reads TGTGCCAGTAGTCCAGGGGCCAGACTTAATTCACCCCTCCACTTT. Its protein is CASSPGARLNSPLHF.

The chain is built from TRBV7-2 and TRBJ1-1; no clear D. CDR1 and CDR2 from the germline V gene are SGHTA and FQGNSA. The CDR3 extends over 14 amino acids. V lost 3 bases and J lost 2, with 10 bases in between. CDR3 coding DNA: TGTGCCAGCAGCTTCCGGGAGGCAAACACTGAAGCTTTCTTT. This translates into CASSFREANTEAFF. Filled out from reference TRBV7-2 and TRBJ1-1, the complete variable domain reads GAGVSQSPSNKVTEKGKDVELRCDPISGHTALYWYRQSLGQGLEFLIYFQGNSAPDKSGLPSDRFSAERTGGSVSTLTIQRTQQEDSAVYLCASSFREANTEAFFGQGTRLTVV.

The chain links TRBV3-1 (or the pseudogene TRBV3-2) to TRBJ1-4; 9 bases are a match to TRBD1. The CDR3 runs 16 residues. Unmatched junction bases numbered 11, after V lost 4 bases and J lost 8 bases. Germline assignment: CDR1 LGHDT and CDR2 YNNKEL (reference sequence). CDR3 sequence (DNA): TGTGCCAGCAGCCCCATAGGGGACAGGGTAGGAGAAAAACTGTTTTTT. It specifies CASSPIGDRVGEKLFF.

This clone was detected only a few times. The rearrangement joins TRBV2 to TRBJ1-5; 7 nucleotides line up with TRBD1. V lost 4 bases to trimming and J lost 4 bases; unmatched junction nucleotides: 7. This CDR3 region has 15 residues. Germline values: CDR1 SNHLY, CDR2 FYNNEI. The CDR3 sequence: CASSGLTGYNQPQHF. The CDR3 DNA reads TGTGCCAGCAGTGGCCTGACAGGGTATAATCAGCCCCAGCATTTT.

The chain uses TRBV7-9 and TRBJ1-2, with 7 nucleotides matching TRBD1. CDR1 and CDR2 (germline): SEHNR, FQNEAQ (reference sequence). This CDR3 has 16 amino acids. With 2 bases clipped from V and 5 bases from J, the junction kept 11 bases outside the gene matches. The DNA for the CDR3 is TGTGCCAGCAGCTTAACGTTAGGACAGGCCGATTATGGCTACACCTTC. As protein: CASSLTLGQADYGYTF.